The rows below give T cell receptor beta chains drawn from one sample of a study of blood T cell repertoires in COVID-19. Some clones are missing from TCRdb's copy, which holds only in-frame ones; the method was immunoSEQ multiplex PCR. Found here are some 150,000 clones, around 85% of them singletons; the top ten hold around 10%. The sample taken for sequencing was PBMCs or T cells enriched from blood (not recorded which). The receptor set was obtained from a man aged 50 to 60 who had recovered from COVID-19. The CDR3 runs from the conserved cysteine through the conserved F or W. Fields, in order: D gene, J gene, clone size, V gene, CDR3 protein, CDR3 DNA. D genes are given only for firm matches. Some rows have no size entry. The others give once, few or many, or a class for an expanded clone.

d_call: TRBD2
j_call: TRBJ2-2
clone_size: NA
v_call: TRBV6-4
cdr3_aa: CASSGPGGGELFF
cdr3_nt: TGTGCCAGCAGCGGACCGGGGGGCGGGGAGCTGTTTTTT

d_call: NA
j_call: TRBJ2-1
clone_size: NA
v_call: TRBV15
cdr3_aa: CATSSSRVLRYNEQFF
cdr3_nt: TGTGCCACCAGCTCGTCGCGGGTTCTAAGATACAATGAGCAGTTCTTC

d_call: NA
j_call: TRBJ1-1
clone_size: NA
v_call: TRBV28
cdr3_aa: CASSLSGGPTEAFF
cdr3_nt: TGTGCCAGCAGTTTATCCGGGGGGCCGACTGAAGCTTTCTTT

d_call: NA
j_call: TRBJ2-3
clone_size: NA
v_call: TRBV11-2
cdr3_aa: CASSLGQFTDTQYF
cdr3_nt: TGTGCCAGCAGCTTAGGGCAATTCACAGATACGCAGTATTTT

d_call: NA
j_call: TRBJ1-3
clone_size: NA
v_call: TRBV2
cdr3_aa: CASNIFSGNTIYF
cdr3_nt: TGTGCCAGCAATATATTCTCTGGAAACACCATATATTTT

d_call: TRBD1
j_call: TRBJ2-2
clone_size: NA
v_call: TRBV5-1
cdr3_aa: CASSLAGGTGGNTGELFF
cdr3_nt: TGCGCCAGCAGCTTGGCCGGTGGGACAGGGGGGAACACCGGGGAGCTGTTTTTT

d_call: NA
j_call: TRBJ1-2
clone_size: NA
v_call: TRBV7-3
cdr3_aa: CASSPGQGIGYTF
cdr3_nt: TGTGCCAGCAGCCCCGGGCAGGGAATTGGCTACACCTTC

d_call: NA
j_call: TRBJ1-5
clone_size: NA
v_call: TRBV7-2
cdr3_aa: CASSLEGVENQPQHF
cdr3_nt: TGTGCCAGCAGCTTAGAGGGGGTGGAAAATCAGCCCCAGCATTTT

d_call: TRBD1
j_call: TRBJ2-7
clone_size: once
v_call: TRBV28
cdr3_aa: CASTMGDRDTYEQYF
cdr3_nt: TGTGCCAGCACCATGGGGGACAGGGATACCTACGAGCAGTACTTC

d_call: TRBD2
j_call: TRBJ2-3
clone_size: NA
v_call: TRBV9
cdr3_aa: CASSLERGATDTQYF
cdr3_nt: TGTGCCAGCAGCCTTGAGCGGGGGGCGACAGATACGCAGTATTTT

d_call: NA
j_call: TRBJ1-5
clone_size: NA
v_call: TRBV19
cdr3_aa: CASKQTAISNQPQHF
cdr3_nt: TGTGCCAGTAAACAGACCGCGATAAGCAATCAGCCCCAGCATTTT

d_call: NA
j_call: TRBJ2-4
clone_size: NA
v_call: TRBV7-7
cdr3_aa: CASSPKNIQYF
cdr3_nt: TGTGCTAGCAGTCCTAAAAACATTCAGTACTTC

d_call: NA
j_call: TRBJ2-7
clone_size: once
v_call: TRBV19
cdr3_aa: CASSISFGGFRSYEQYF
cdr3_nt: TGTGCCAGTAGTATTTCTTTCGGGGGTTTCAGATCCTACGAGCAGTACTTC

d_call: NA
j_call: TRBJ1-1
clone_size: NA
v_call: TRBV19
cdr3_aa: CASSIGLLNTEAFF
cdr3_nt: TGTGCCAGTAGTATAGGACTCCTGAACACTGAAGCTTTCTTT

d_call: TRBD2
j_call: TRBJ2-3
clone_size: few
v_call: TRBV9
cdr3_aa: CASSSRLATSTDTQYF
cdr3_nt: TGTGCCAGCAGCTCGAGACTAGCGACTAGCACAGATACGCAGTATTTT

d_call: TRBD2
j_call: TRBJ2-7
clone_size: NA
v_call: TRBV18
cdr3_aa: CASSPSGGGNSYEQYF
cdr3_nt: TGTGCCAGCTCACCGTCTGGCGGGGGGAATTCCTACGAGCAGTACTTC

d_call: NA
j_call: TRBJ2-2
clone_size: NA
v_call: TRBV19
cdr3_aa: CASSILAANTGELFF
cdr3_nt: TGTGCCAGTAGTATACTAGCTGCGAACACCGGGGAGCTGTTTTTT

d_call: NA
j_call: TRBJ1-5
clone_size: NA
v_call: TRBV28
cdr3_aa: CASSLRDQPQHF
cdr3_nt: TGTGCCAGCAGTTTAAGAGATCAGCCCCAGCATTTT

d_call: TRBD1
j_call: TRBJ2-7
clone_size: NA
v_call: TRBV29-1
cdr3_aa: CSVGTGKSSYEQYF
cdr3_nt: TGCAGCGTTGGGACAGGAAAGAGCTCCTACGAGCAGTACTTC

d_call: NA
j_call: TRBJ1-2
clone_size: NA
v_call: TRBV7-6
cdr3_aa: CASSLDKNYGYTF
cdr3_nt: TGTGCCAGCAGCTTAGACAAAAACTATGGCTACACCTTC

d_call: TRBD2
j_call: TRBJ2-7
clone_size: NA
v_call: TRBV10-1
cdr3_aa: CASSERGVLEQYF
cdr3_nt: TGCGCCAGCAGTGAGCGGGGGGTACTCGAGCAGTACTTC

d_call: TRBD2
j_call: TRBJ2-1
clone_size: NA
v_call: TRBV10-1
cdr3_aa: CASSEGTRRIDEQFF
cdr3_nt: TGCGCCAGCAGTGAGGGGACTAGAAGGATAGATGAGCAGTTCTTC

d_call: NA
j_call: TRBJ2-7
clone_size: few
v_call: TRBV6-1
cdr3_aa: CASSEGQAQYF
cdr3_nt: TGTGCCAGCAGTGAAGGGCAGGCGCAGTACTTC

d_call: TRBD1
j_call: TRBJ2-3
clone_size: NA
v_call: TRBV6-1
cdr3_aa: CASSERRTGRNTQYF
cdr3_nt: TGTGCCAGCAGTGAAAGGAGGACAGGGAGGAATACGCAGTATTTT

d_call: NA
j_call: TRBJ1-2
clone_size: NA
v_call: TRBV10-1
cdr3_aa: CANPLGHSALRYGYTF
cdr3_nt: TGCGCCAACCCCCTGGGACATTCTGCCCTACGATATGGCTACACCTTC

d_call: NA
j_call: TRBJ1-6
clone_size: NA
v_call: TRBV4-3
cdr3_aa: CASSQDLLTPNSPLHF
cdr3_nt: TGCGCCAGCAGCCAAGATCTTCTGACACCAAATTCACCCCTCCACTTT

d_call: NA
j_call: TRBJ1-1
clone_size: NA
v_call: TRBV12-3/TRBV12-4
cdr3_aa: CASSLGGLLEAFF
cdr3_nt: TGTGCCAGCAGTTTGGGAGGGCTACTCGAAGCTTTCTTT

d_call: TRBD1
j_call: TRBJ2-7
clone_size: once
v_call: TRBV9
cdr3_aa: CASSVAGTGDYEQYF
cdr3_nt: TGTGCCAGCAGCGTAGCCGGGACAGGGGACTACGAGCAGTACTTC

d_call: TRBD1
j_call: TRBJ1-4
clone_size: NA
v_call: TRBV6-2/TRBV6-3
cdr3_aa: CASTPLEGAREKLFF
cdr3_nt: TGTGCCAGCACCCCTTTGGAGGGGGCGAGAGAAAAACTGTTTTTT

d_call: TRBD2
j_call: TRBJ2-1
clone_size: NA
v_call: TRBV6-2/TRBV6-3
cdr3_aa: CASSYFRGGRGGAIGNEQFF
cdr3_nt: TGTGCCAGCAGTTACTTCCGCGGAGGACGCGGGGGGGCTATAGGCAATGAGCAGTTCTTC

d_call: NA
j_call: TRBJ1-2
clone_size: NA
v_call: TRBV4-3
cdr3_aa: CASSQALQGNYGYTF
cdr3_nt: TGCGCCAGCAGCCAAGCCCTACAGGGAAACTATGGCTACACCTTC

d_call: NA
j_call: TRBJ1-2
clone_size: NA
v_call: TRBV12-3/TRBV12-4
cdr3_aa: CASTLRVYGGYTF
cdr3_nt: TGTGCCAGCACCCTTCGGGTGTATGGTGGCTACACCTTC

d_call: TRBD2
j_call: TRBJ2-3
clone_size: few
v_call: TRBV6-4
cdr3_aa: CASSERTSGGSDTQYF
cdr3_nt: TGTGCCAGCAGTGAACGGACTAGCGGGGGGTCAGATACGCAGTATTTT

d_call: TRBD2
j_call: TRBJ2-4
clone_size: NA
v_call: TRBV2
cdr3_aa: CASSDRYLAGGRKAIQYF
cdr3_nt: TGTGCCAGCAGTGACCGTTATCTAGCGGGGGGGCGAAAGGCCATTCAGTACTTC

d_call: NA
j_call: TRBJ1-1
clone_size: NA
v_call: TRBV28
cdr3_aa: CASSSPAEAFF
cdr3_nt: TGTGCCAGCAGTTCTCCCGCTGAAGCTTTCTTT

d_call: TRBD1
j_call: TRBJ1-5
clone_size: NA
v_call: TRBV18
cdr3_aa: CASSLRDRGISNQPQHF
cdr3_nt: TGTGCCAGCTCACTCCGGGACAGGGGAATTAGCAATCAGCCCCAGCATTTT

d_call: NA
j_call: TRBJ1-4
clone_size: NA
v_call: TRBV4-1
cdr3_aa: CASSQAGAGATNEKLFF
cdr3_nt: TGCGCCAGCAGCCAAGCAGGGGCGGGGGCAACTAATGAAAAACTGTTTTTT

d_call: NA
j_call: TRBJ2-5
clone_size: NA
v_call: TRBV2
cdr3_aa: CASRGNPTGGGGQETQYF
cdr3_nt: TGTGCCAGCAGGGGAAACCCTACAGGGGGCGGGGGGCAAGAGACCCAGTACTTC

d_call: TRBD1
j_call: TRBJ1-2
clone_size: NA
v_call: TRBV18
cdr3_aa: CASSPLNDRDGYTF
cdr3_nt: TGTGCCAGCTCACCACTCAATGACAGGGATGGCTACACCTTC

d_call: TRBD2
j_call: TRBJ2-7
clone_size: NA
v_call: TRBV2
cdr3_aa: CASSVKRGISYEQYF
cdr3_nt: TGTGCCAGCAGTGTAAAGCGGGGGATCTCCTACGAGCAGTACTTC

d_call: TRBD2
j_call: TRBJ2-5
clone_size: NA
v_call: TRBV28
cdr3_aa: CASSLAGVSWAQYF
cdr3_nt: TGTGCCAGCAGTTTAGCGGGGGTGTCCTGGGCCCAGTACTTC

d_call: TRBD1
j_call: TRBJ1-2
clone_size: NA
v_call: TRBV9
cdr3_aa: CASSVDSGGGYGYTF
cdr3_nt: TGTGCCAGCAGCGTAGATTCAGGGGGCGGCTATGGCTACACCTTC

d_call: NA
j_call: TRBJ1-2
clone_size: NA
v_call: TRBV7-2
cdr3_aa: CASSLERQLYGYTF
cdr3_nt: TGTGCCAGCAGCTTAGAAAGACAACTCTATGGCTACACCTTC

d_call: NA
j_call: TRBJ2-7
clone_size: NA
v_call: TRBV5-1
cdr3_aa: CASSLATAYEQYF
cdr3_nt: TGCGCCAGCAGCTTGGCCACAGCCTACGAGCAGTACTTC

d_call: TRBD1
j_call: TRBJ1-2
clone_size: NA
v_call: TRBV24-1
cdr3_aa: CATSHGQGSYGYTF
cdr3_nt: TGTGCCACCAGCCACGGACAGGGGAGCTATGGCTACACCTTC

d_call: NA
j_call: TRBJ2-5
clone_size: NA
v_call: TRBV7-2
cdr3_aa: CASSPWRAQETQYF
cdr3_nt: TGTGCCAGCAGCCCTTGGCGGGCACAAGAGACCCAGTACTTC

d_call: NA
j_call: TRBJ1-5
clone_size: medium-sized
v_call: TRBV18
cdr3_aa: CASSPPGQYSNQPQHF
cdr3_nt: TGTGCCAGCTCACCCCCCGGACAGTATAGCAATCAGCCCCAGCATTTT

d_call: NA
j_call: TRBJ2-2
clone_size: NA
v_call: TRBV6-6
cdr3_aa: CASSSSAVGGELFF
cdr3_nt: TGTGCCAGCAGTTCCTCTGCGGTTGGCGGGGAGCTGTTTTTT